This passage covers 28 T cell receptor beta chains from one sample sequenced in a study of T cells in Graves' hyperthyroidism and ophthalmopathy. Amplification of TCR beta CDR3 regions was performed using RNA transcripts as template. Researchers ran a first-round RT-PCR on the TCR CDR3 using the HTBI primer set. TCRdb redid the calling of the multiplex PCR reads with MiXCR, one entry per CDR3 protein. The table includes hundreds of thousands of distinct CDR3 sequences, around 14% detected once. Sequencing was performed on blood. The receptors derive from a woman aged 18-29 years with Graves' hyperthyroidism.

CDR3: CASSLVDRTFSGNTIYF. CDR3 coding DNA: TGCGCCAGCAGCTTGGTCGACAGAACCTTCTCTGGAAACACCATATATTTT. The chain recombines TRBV5-1 with TRBJ1-3; the D gene is possibly TRBD1 (5 bases). CDR1 SGHRS and CDR2 YFSETQ come from the germline V gene. The CDR3 spans 17 residues. V lost 0 bases to trimming and J lost 0 bases, with 13 bases between them.

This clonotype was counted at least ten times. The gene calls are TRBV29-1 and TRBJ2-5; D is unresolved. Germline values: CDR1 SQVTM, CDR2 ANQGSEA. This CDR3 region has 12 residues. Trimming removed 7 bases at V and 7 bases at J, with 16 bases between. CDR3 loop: CSGPDETGTQYF. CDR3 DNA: TGCAGCGGTCCGGATGAAACGGGGACCCAGTACTTC. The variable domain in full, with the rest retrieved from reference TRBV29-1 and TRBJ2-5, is SAVISQKPSRDICQRGTSLTIQCQVDSQVTMMFWYRQQPGQSLTLIATANQGSEATYESGFVIDKFPISRPNLTFSTLTVSNMSPEDSSIYLCSGPDETGTQYFGPGTRLLVL.

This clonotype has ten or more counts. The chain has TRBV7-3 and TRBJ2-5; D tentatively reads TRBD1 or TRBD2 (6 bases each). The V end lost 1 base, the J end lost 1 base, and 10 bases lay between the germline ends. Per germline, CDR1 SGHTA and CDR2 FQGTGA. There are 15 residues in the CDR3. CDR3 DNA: TGTGCCAGCAGCTTAATCGGGGGCCTCCAAGAGACCCAGTACTTC. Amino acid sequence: CASSLIGGLQETQYF.

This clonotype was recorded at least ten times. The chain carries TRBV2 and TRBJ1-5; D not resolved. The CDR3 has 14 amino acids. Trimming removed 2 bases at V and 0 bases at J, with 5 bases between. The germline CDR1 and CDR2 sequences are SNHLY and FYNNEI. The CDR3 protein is CASSELHSNQPQHF. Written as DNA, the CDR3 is TGTGCCAGCAGTGAACTACATAGCAATCAGCCCCAGCATTTT.

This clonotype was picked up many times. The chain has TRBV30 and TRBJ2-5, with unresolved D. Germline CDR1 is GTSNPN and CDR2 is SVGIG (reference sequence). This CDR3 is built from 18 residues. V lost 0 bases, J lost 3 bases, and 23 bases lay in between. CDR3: CAWSVSGLSVPPEETQYF. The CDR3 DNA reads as TGTGCCTGGAGTGTTTCCGGTCTCTCCGTACCCCCAGAAGAGACCCAGTACTTC.

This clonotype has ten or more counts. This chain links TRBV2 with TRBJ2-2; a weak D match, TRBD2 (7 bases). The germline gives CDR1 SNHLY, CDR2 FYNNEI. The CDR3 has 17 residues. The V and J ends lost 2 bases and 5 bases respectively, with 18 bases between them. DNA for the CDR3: TGTGCCAGCAGTGAAAGGGGGGCGGGGGCACGGACCGGGGAGCTGTTTTTT. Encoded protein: CASSERGAGARTGELFF.

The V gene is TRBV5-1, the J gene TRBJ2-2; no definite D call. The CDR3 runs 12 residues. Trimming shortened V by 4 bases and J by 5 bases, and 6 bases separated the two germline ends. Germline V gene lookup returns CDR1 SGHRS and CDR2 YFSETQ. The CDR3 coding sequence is TGCGCCAGCAGCGAGTTTACCGGGGAGCTGTTTTTT. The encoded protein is CASSEFTGELFF.

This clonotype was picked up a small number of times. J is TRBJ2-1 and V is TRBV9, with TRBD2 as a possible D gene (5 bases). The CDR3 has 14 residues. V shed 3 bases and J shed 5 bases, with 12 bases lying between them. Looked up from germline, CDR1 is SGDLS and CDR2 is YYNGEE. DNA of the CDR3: TGTGCCAGCAGCGGAAGCCCCGGGGACAATGAGCAGTTCTTC. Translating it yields CASSGSPGDNEQFF.

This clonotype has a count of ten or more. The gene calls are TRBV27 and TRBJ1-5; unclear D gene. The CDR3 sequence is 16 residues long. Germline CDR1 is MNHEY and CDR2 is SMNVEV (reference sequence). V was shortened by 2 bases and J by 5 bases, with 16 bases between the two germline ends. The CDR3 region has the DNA TGTGCCAGCAGTTTAGCGAGCTCCGCTCTAGATCAGCCCCAGCATTTT. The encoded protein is CASSLASSALDQPQHF.

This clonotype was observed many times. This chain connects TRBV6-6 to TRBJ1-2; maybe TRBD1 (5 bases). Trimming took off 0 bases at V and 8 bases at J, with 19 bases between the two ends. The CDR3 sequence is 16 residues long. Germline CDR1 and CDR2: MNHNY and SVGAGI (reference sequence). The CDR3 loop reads CASSYSGGGGFRGYTF. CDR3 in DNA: TGTGCCAGCAGTTACTCGGGCGGGGGTGGATTTAGGGGCTACACCTTC.

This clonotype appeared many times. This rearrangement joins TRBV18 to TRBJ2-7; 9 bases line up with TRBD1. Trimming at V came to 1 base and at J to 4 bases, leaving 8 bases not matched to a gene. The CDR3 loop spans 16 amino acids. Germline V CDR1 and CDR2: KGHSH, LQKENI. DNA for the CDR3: TGTGCCAGCTCACCACAGGGGAGGACAGGGGCTTACGAGCAGTACTTC. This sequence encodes CASSPQGRTGAYEQYF.

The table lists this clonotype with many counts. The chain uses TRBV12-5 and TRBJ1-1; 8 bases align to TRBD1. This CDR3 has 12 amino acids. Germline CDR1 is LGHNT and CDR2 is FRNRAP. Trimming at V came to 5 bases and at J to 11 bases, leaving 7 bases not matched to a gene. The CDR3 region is CASGPGQGAAFF. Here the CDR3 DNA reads TGTGCTAGTGGTCCAGGACAGGGCGCTGCTTTCTTT. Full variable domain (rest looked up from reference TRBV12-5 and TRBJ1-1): DARVTQTPRHKVTEMGQEVTMRCQPILGHNTVFWYRQTMMQGLELLAYFRNRAPLDDSGMPKDRFSAEMPDATLATLKIQPSEPRDSAVYFCASGPGQGAAFFGQGTRLTVV.

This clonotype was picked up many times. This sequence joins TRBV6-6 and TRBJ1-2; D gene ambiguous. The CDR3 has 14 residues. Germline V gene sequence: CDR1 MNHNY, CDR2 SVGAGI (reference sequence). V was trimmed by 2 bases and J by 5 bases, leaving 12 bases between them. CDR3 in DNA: TGTGCCAGCAGTTACGGGGTAGGAGAGTATGGCTACACCTTC. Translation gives CASSYGVGEYGYTF.

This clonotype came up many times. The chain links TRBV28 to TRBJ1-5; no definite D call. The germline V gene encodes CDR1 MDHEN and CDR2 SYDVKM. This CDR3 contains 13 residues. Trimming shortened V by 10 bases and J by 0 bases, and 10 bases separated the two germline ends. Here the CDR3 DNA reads TGTGCCACCACTTGGGGTAGCAATCAGCCCCAGCATTTT. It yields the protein CATTWGSNQPQHF. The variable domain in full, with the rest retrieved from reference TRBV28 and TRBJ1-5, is DVKVTQSSRYLVKRTGEKVFLECVQDMDHENMFWYRQDPGLGLRLIYFSYDVKMKEKGDIPEGYSVSREKKERFSLILESASTNQTSMYLCATTWGSNQPQHFGDGTRLSIL.

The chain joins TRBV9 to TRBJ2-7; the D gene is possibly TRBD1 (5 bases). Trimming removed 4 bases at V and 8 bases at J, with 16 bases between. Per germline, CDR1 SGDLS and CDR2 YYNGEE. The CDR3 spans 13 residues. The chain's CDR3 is CASSPREGAQQYF. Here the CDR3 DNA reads TGTGCCAGCAGCCCTAGAGAAGGGGCGCAGCAGTACTTC.

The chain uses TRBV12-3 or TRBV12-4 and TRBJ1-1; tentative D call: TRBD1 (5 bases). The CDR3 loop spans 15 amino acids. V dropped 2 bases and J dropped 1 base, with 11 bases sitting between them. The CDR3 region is CASSLRDLTNTEAFF. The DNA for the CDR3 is TGTGCCAGCAGTTTAAGGGACCTAACGAACACTGAAGCTTTCTTT.

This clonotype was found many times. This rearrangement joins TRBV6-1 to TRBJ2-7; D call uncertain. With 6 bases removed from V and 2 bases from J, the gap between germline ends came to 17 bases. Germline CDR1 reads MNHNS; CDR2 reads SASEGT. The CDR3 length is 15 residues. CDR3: CASRWSVSWAYEQYF. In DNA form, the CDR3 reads TGTGCCAGCAGGTGGTCGGTCAGTTGGGCCTACGAGCAGTACTTC.

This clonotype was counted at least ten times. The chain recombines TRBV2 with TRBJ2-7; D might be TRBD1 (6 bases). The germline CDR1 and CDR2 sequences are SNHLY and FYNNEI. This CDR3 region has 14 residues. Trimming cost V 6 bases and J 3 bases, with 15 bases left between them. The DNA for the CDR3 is TGTGCCAGCAGCAGAGGGGGATCTTACTACGAGCAGTACTTC. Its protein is CASSRGGSYYEQYF.

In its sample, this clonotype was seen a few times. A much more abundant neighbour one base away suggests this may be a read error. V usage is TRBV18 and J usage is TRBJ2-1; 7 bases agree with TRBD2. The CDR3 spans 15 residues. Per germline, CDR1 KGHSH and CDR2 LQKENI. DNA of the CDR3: TGTGCCAACTCACCACTGGCGGGAGAGTACAATGAGCAGTTCTTC. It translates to CANSPLAGEYNEQFF.

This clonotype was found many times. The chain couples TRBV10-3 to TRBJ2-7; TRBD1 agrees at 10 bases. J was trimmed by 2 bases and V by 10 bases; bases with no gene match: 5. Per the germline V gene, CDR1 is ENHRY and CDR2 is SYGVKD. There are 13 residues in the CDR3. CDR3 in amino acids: CATRQGATYEQYF. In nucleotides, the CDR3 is TGTGCCACCCGACAGGGGGCTACCTACGAGCAGTACTTC.

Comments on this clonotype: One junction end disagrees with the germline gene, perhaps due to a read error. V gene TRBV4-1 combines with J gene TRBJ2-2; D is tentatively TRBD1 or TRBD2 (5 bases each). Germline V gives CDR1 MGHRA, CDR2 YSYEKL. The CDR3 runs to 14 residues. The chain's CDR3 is CVSSQEGPPGELFF. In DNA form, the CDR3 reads TGCGTCAGCAGCCAAGAGGGACCGCCCGGGGAGCTGTTTTTT.

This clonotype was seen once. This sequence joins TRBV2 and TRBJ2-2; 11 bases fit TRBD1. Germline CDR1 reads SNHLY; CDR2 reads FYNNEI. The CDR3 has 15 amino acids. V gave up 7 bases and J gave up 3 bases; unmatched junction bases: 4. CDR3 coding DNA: TGTGCCAGCACTACGGACAGGGGGCACACCGGGGAGCTGTTTTTT. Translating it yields CASTTDRGHTGELFF.

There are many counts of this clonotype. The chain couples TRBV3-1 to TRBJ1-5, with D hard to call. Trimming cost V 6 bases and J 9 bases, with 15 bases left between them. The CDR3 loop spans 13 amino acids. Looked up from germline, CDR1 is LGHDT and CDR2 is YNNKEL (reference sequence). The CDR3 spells CASSSSGVPPQHF. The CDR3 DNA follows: TGTGCCAGCAGTTCCTCGGGAGTGCCGCCCCAGCATTTT. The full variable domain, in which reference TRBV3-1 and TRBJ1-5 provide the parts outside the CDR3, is DTAVSQTPKYLVTQMGNDKSIKCEQNLGHDTMYWYKQDSKKFLKIMFSYNNKELIINETVPNRFSPKSPDKAHLNLHINSLELGDSAVYFCASSSSGVPPQHFGDGTRLSIL.

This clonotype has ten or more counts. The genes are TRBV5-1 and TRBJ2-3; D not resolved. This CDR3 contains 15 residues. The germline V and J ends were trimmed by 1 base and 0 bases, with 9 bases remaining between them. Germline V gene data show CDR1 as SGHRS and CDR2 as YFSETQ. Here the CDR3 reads CASSLRLTSTDTQYF. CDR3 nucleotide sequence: TGCGCCAGCAGCTTGCGGCTGACTAGCACAGATACGCAGTATTTT.

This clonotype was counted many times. The chain's CDR3 is CASSLVREPNSPLHF. As DNA, the CDR3 is TGTGCCAGCAGCTTAGTACGGGAGCCAAATTCACCCCTCCACTTT. V usage is TRBV7-2 and J usage is TRBJ1-6; no clear D. The germline V gene has CDR1 SGHTA and CDR2 FQGNSA. Trimming left V 1 base short and J 7 bases short, with 11 bases between. The CDR3 totals 15 residues. The complete variable domain, with remaining parts taken from reference TRBV7-2 and TRBJ1-6, reads GAGVSQSPSNKVTEKGKDVELRCDPISGHTALYWYRQSLGQGLEFLIYFQGNSAPDKSGLPSDRFSAERTGGSVSTLTIQRTQQEDSAVYLCASSLVREPNSPLHFGNGTRLTVT.

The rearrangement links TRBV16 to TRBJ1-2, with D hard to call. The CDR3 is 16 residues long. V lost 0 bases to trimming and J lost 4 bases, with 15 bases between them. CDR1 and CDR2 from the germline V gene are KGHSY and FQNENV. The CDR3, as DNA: TGTGCCAGCAGCCAATCCACAGTGAAATCGGGCTATGGCTACACCTTC. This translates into CASSQSTVKSGYGYTF.

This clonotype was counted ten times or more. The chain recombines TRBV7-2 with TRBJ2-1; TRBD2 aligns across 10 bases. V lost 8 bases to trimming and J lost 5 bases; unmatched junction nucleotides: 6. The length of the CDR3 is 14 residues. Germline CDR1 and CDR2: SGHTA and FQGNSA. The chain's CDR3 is CASGISGGNNEQFF. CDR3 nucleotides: TGTGCCAGCGGAATTAGCGGGGGGAACAATGAGCAGTTCTTC.

The CDR3 region has the DNA TGTGCCAGCTGGGGTAACAGGGGACGAGACACCGGGGAGCTGTTTTTT. Translation: CASWGNRGRDTGELFF. The J gene is TRBJ2-2, the V gene TRBV12-3 or TRBV12-4; the match to TRBD1 covers 7 bases. V lost 8 bases and J lost 3; bases outside the gene matches: 12. The length of the CDR3 is 16 residues.